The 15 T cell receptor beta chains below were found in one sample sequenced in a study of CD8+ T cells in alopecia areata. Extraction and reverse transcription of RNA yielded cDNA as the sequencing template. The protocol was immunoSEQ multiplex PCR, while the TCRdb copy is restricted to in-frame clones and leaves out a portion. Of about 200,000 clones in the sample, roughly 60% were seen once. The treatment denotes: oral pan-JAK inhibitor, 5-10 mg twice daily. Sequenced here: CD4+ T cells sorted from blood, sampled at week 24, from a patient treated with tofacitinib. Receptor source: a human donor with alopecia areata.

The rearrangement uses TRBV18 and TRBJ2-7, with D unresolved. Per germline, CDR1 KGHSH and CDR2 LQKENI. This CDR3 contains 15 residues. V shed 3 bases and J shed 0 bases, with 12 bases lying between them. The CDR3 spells CASSPSRRSSYEQYF. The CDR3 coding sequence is TGTGCCAGCTCACCCTCGAGGCGGAGCTCCTACGAGCAGTACTTC.

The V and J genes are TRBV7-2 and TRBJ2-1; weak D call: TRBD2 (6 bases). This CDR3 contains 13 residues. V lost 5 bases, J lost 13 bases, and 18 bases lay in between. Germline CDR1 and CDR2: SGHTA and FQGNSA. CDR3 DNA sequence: TGTGCCAGCAGCGCCGAGATGGAGGGATTCCAGTTCTTC. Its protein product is CASSAEMEGFQFF.

The CDR3 loop reads CASSAGGQDQETQYF. DNA of the CDR3: TGTGCCAGCAGCGCGGGGGGACAGGACCAAGAGACCCAGTACTTC. This chain connects TRBV9 to TRBJ2-5; weak D call: TRBD1 (8 bases). CDR1 is SGDLS, CDR2 YYNGEE, per germline. The CDR3 length is 15 residues. V lost 3 bases to trimming and J lost 0 bases, with 12 bases between them.

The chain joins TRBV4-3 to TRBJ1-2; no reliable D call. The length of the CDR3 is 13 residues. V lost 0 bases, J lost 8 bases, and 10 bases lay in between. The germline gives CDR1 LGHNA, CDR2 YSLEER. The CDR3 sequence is CASSQDPRVGYTF. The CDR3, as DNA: TGCGCCAGCAGCCAAGATCCCCGGGTAGGCTACACCTTC.

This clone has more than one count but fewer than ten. The CDR3 loop reads CASSQDWADTQYF. The CDR3 region has the DNA TGCGCCAGCAGCCAAGATTGGGCAGATACGCAGTATTTT. The chain uses TRBV4-3 and TRBJ2-3; no firm D call. This CDR3 comprises 13 residues. Germline CDR1 and CDR2: LGHNA and YSLEER. Trimming stripped 0 bases from V and 4 bases from J, with 5 bases between.

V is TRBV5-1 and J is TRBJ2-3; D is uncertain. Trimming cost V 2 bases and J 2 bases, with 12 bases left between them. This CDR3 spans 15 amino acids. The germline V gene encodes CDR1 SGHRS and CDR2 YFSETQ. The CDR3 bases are TGCGCCAGCAGCTTTACGACGGAGCACACAGATACGCAGTATTTT. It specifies CASSFTTEHTDTQYF.

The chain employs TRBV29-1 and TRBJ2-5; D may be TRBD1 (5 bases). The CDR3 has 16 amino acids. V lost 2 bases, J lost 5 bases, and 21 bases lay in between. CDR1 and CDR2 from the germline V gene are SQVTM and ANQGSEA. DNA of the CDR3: TGCAGCGTTGAACCTCCTGTAGGCAGGGCGCAGGAGACCCAGTACTTC. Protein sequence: CSVEPPVGRAQETQYF.

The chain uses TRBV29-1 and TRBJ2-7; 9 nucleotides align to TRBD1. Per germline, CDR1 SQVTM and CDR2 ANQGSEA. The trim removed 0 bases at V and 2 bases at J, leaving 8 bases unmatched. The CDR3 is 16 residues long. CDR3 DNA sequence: TGCAGCGTTGAAGACCCCGACAGGGGGGCGACCTACGAGCAGTACTTC. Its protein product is CSVEDPDRGATYEQYF.

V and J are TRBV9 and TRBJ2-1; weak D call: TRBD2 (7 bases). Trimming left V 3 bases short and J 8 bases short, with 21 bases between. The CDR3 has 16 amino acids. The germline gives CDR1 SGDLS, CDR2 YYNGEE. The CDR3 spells CASSEQGRELMYEQFF. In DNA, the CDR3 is TGTGCCAGCAGCGAGCAGGGGAGGGAACTTATGTATGAGCAGTTCTTC.

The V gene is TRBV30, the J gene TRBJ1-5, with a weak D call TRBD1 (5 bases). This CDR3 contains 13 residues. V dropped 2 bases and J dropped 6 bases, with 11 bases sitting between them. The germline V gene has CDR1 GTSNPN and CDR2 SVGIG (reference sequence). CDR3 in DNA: TGTGCCTGGAGTAAGGGGCAGATTCAGCCCCAGCATTTT. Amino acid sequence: CAWSKGQIQPQHF.

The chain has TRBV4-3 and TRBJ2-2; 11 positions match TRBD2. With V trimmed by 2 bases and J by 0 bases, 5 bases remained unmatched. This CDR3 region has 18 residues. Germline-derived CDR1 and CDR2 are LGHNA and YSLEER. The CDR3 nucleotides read TGCGCCAGCAGCCAATTATTAGCGGGGGGGACGAACACCGGGGAGCTGTTTTTT. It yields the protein CASSQLLAGGTNTGELFF.

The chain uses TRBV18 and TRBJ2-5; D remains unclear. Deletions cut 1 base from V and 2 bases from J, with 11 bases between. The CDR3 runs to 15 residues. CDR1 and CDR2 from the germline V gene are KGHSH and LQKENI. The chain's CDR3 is CASSPLSSKQETQYF. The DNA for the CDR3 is TGTGCCAGCTCACCACTATCGAGCAAGCAAGAGACCCAGTACTTC. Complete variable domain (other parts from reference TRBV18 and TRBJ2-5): NAGVMQNPRHLVRRRGQEARLRCSPMKGHSHVYWYRQLPEEGLKFMVYLQKENIIDESGMPKERFSAEFPKEGPSILRIQQVVRGDSAAYFCASSPLSSKQETQYFGPGTRLLVL.

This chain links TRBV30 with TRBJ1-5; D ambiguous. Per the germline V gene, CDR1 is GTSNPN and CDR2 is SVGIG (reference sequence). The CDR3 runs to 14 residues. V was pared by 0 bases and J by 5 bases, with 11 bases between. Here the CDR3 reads CAWSVTAGDQPQHF. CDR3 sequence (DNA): TGTGCCTGGAGTGTAACGGCAGGTGATCAGCCCCAGCATTTT.

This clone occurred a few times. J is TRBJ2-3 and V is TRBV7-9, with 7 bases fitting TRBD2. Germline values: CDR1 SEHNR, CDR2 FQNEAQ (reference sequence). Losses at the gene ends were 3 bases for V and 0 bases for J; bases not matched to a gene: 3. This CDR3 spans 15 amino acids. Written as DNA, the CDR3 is TGTGCCAGCAGCTTCGCTAGCGGTAGCACAGATACGCAGTATTTT. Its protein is CASSFASGSTDTQYF.

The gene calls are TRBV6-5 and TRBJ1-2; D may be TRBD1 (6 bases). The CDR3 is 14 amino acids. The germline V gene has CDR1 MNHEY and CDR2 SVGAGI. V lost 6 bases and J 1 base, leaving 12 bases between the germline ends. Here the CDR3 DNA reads TGTGCCAGCAGACAGGGCGTTCGTAACTATGGCTACACCTTC. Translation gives CASRQGVRNYGYTF.